These 9 T cell receptor beta chains share one sample of origin, sequenced in a study of cytomegalovirus exposure and HLA in healthy donors. Use of 60 Vbeta and 13 Jbeta primers characterized the PCR. Clones were sequenced by immunoSEQ multiplex PCR, and TCRdb holds only the in-frame ones, with some missing. This sample has some 170,000 clones, with approximately 79% found just once. The specimen was PBMCs. The receptors here all came from a man aged 35-49 years in good health and CMV-seronegative.

This chain links TRBV27 with TRBJ2-7; D not resolved. The CDR3 runs 13 residues. The germline gives CDR1 MNHEY, CDR2 SMNVEV (reference sequence). V lost 5 bases and J lost 3, with 11 bases in between. The CDR3 DNA reads as TGTGCCAGCAGTCTAACAGCTTTCTACGAGCAGTACTTC. This codes for CASSLTAFYEQYF.

The chain is built from TRBV9 and TRBJ2-5; possible D gene TRBD2, 6 bases. Germline lookup yields CDR1 SGDLS and CDR2 YYNGEE. The CDR3 is made up of 16 amino acids. The germline V and J ends were trimmed by 3 bases and 3 bases, with 18 bases remaining between them. CDR3 protein: CASSAAGTLGEETQYF. DNA of the CDR3: TGTGCCAGCAGCGCGGCGGGGACCTTAGGGGAAGAGACCCAGTACTTC.

The chain combines TRBV10-2 with TRBJ2-7; 11 bases match TRBD2. The junction had 10 bases not matched to a gene; V was cut back by 3 bases and J by 6 bases. This CDR3 spans 16 amino acids. Germline CDR1 reads WSHSY; CDR2 reads SAAADI. The CDR3 DNA reads as TGCGCCAGCAGTGAAGGGACTAGCGGAAAGCTATCCGAGCAGTACTTC. Translating it yields CASSEGTSGKLSEQYF.

The gene calls are TRBV5-4 and TRBJ2-3; TRBD1 is a possible D gene (6 bases). The CDR3 length is 14 residues. V was trimmed by 5 bases and J by 1 base, leaving 11 bases between them. Germline CDR1 SGHNT, CDR2 YYREEE (reference sequence). Here the CDR3 reads CASRRQVGTDTQYF. CDR3 nucleotide sequence: TGTGCCAGCAGGCGACAGGTGGGCACAGATACGCAGTATTTT.

The chain carries TRBV13 and TRBJ2-3; 14 bases line up with TRBD2. Germline CDR1 is PRHDT and CDR2 is FYEKMQ (reference sequence). This CDR3 is built from 16 residues. Trimming took 4 bases from V and 6 from J; bases not matched to a gene: 6. The CDR3 nucleotides are TGTGCCAGCAGCTGGAGGGGACTAGCGGGGGCCGATACGCAGTATTTT. It specifies CASSWRGLAGADTQYF.

This rearrangement joins TRBV18 to TRBJ2-7, with 9 bases identical to TRBD1. CDR3 length: 16 residues. V was clipped by 3 bases and J by 2 bases; unmatched bases: 8. CDR1 is KGHSH and CDR2 is LQKENI in the germline V gene. The CDR3 DNA sequence: TGTGCCAGCTCACCTATCCCGGGACAGGGAGCCTACGAGCAGTACTTC. Translated, it gives CASSPIPGQGAYEQYF.

The J gene is TRBJ2-7, the V gene TRBV30; TRBD2 matches 7 bases. V dropped 5 bases and J dropped 0; count of bases not matched to a gene: 4. The CDR3 is made up of 13 amino acids. Germline CDR1 GTSNPN, CDR2 SVGIG (reference sequence). This chain's CDR3 is CAWGTTSSYEQYF. The DNA of the CDR3 is TGTGCCTGGGGGACTACTAGCTCCTACGAGCAGTACTTC.

The chain couples TRBV5-8 to TRBJ1-1, with TRBD1 as a possible D gene (6 bases). The CDR3 totals 19 residues. Trimming cost V 4 bases and J 6 bases, with 31 bases left between them. Looked up from germline, CDR1 is SGHTS and CDR2 is YDEGEE. CDR3 sequence reads: CASSGGDRAGQQVNPEAFF. CDR3 DNA: TGTGCCAGCAGCGGGGGCGACCGGGCAGGTCAACAGGTAAATCCTGAAGCTTTCTTT.

V gene TRBV27 combines with J gene TRBJ2-7, with 10 bases lining up with TRBD1. This CDR3 is built from 15 residues. The V gene's germline CDR1 is MNHEY and CDR2 SMNVEV (reference sequence). Trimming cost V 6 bases and J 3 bases; bases outside gene matches: 8. CDR3 coding DNA: TGTGCCAGCAGCCCTCTCGGGACAGGGGACTACGAGCAGTACTTC. Amino acid sequence: CASSPLGTGDYEQYF.